This entry describes one T cell receptor (beta chain). This CDR3 has 17 residues. In germline, CDR1 is SGHTS, CDR2 YDEGEE. V lost 0 bases and J 2 bases, leaving 17 bases between the germline ends. The sample comes from a study of blood T cell repertoires in COVID-19. Across the whole study: The study drew acute and convalescent COVID-19 samples from the United States, Italy and Spain.

Clones were sequenced by immunoSEQ multiplex PCR, and TCRdb holds only the in-frame ones, with some missing. The data contain about 160,000 clones, roughly 80% of them singletons. This clonotype was obtained from a man younger than 35 with active or convalescent COVID-19. Sequenced sample: peripheral blood. This chain joins TRBV5-8 and TRBJ1-1; the D gene is possibly TRBD1 (5 bases). The CDR3 spells CASSLGPVGQGNTEAFF. The CDR3 DNA reads TGTGCCAGCAGCTTGGGGCCCGTGGGGCAGGGAAACACTGAAGCTTTCTTT. The whole variable domain, filled in from reference TRBV5-8 and TRBJ1-1, reads EAGVTQSPTHLIKTRGQQATLRCSPISGHTSVYWYQQALGLGLQFLLWYDEGEERNRGNFPPRFSGRQFPNYSSELNVNALELEDSALYLCASSLGPVGQGNTEAFFGQGTRLTVV.